Given below is one TCR beta chain in context. This entry is derived from a study of control samples from healthy donors and cancer patients. V dropped 1 base and J dropped 5; count of bases not matched to a gene: 5. The CDR3 totals 15 residues. The germline V gene encodes CDR1 KGHDR and CDR2 SFDVKD. Repertoires were generated with immunoSEQ multiplex PCR, while TCRdb's copy carries only in-frame clones and drops some. The table has 90,000 or so clones, around 81% seen once; the top ten hold roughly a fifth. The sequenced material came from blood. The V gene is TRBV24-1, the J gene TRBJ1-2; 8 bases match TRBD1. This TCR came from a young man in good health. In DNA, the CDR3 is TGTGCCACCAGTGATTTCCGGGACAGGCCTTATGGCTACACCTTC. It encodes CATSDFRDRPYGYTF.